Detailed here is one T cell receptor (beta chain). TCRdb ran MiXCR on the RT-PCR reads and lists one entry per CDR3 protein. The table records about 680,000 distinct CDR3 sequences, approximately 15% of them present only once. This CDR3 contains 13 residues. The germline V gene has CDR1 KGHSH and CDR2 LQKENI. The V and J ends lost 3 bases and 10 bases respectively, with 15 bases between them. Sequences were obtained from memory CD4+ T cells from blood. The receptor was isolated from a female donor in good health, serving as a healthy control. The J gene is TRBJ1-1, the V gene TRBV18, with a weak D call TRBD1 (6 bases). CDR3 sequence reads: CASSPGTVRGAFF. CDR3 nucleotide sequence: TGTGCCAGCTCACCGGGGACGGTCAGGGGAGCTTTCTTT.